This paragraph reports one T cell receptor beta chain. Antigen specificity is unknown. This CDR3 has 14 residues. The V and J ends lost 5 bases and 9 bases respectively, with 15 bases between them. Germline CDR1 is KGHDR and CDR2 is SFDVKD. The record originates from a study of human T cells and chemical hapten exposure. Background on the study: 2% DPC was applied to approximately 2 cm by approximately 2 cm of upper inner arm skin for sensitization. Per-sample TCR yield variability stemmed mainly from small pooled library volume differences.

Study conclusions and caveats: Donors' alopecia may make their immune response differ from healthy people's.

TCRdb recomputed calls from the RACE reads with MiXCR, one row per CDR3 protein. The top ten clones hold 2.5% of a sample with about 200,000 distinct CDR3 sequences, about 25% of them seen once. Regarding time point: patch test 3, about 24 weeks after DPC sensitization. Treatment indicated: therapeutic diphenylcyclopropenone sensitization with weekly scalp DPC. It was unfractionated whole blood from which total RNA was extracted. The chain links TRBV24-1 to TRBJ2-2; D gene ambiguous. This receptor was obtained from a woman aged 40 to 50 with alopecia areata. Some clones in this sample may be carry-over from other donors' samples. The starting material was whole blood, obtained in connection with sensitization to the hapten diphenylcyclopropenone (DPC). The CDR3 sequence: CATSGPGRARELFF. The DNA for the CDR3 is TGTGCCACCAGTGGACCGGGTAGGGCCAGGGAGCTGTTTTTT.